Below are 23 T cell receptor beta chains sequenced from a single sample in a study of vaccination effects on CD4 cells after COVID-19. Their antigens remain unidentified. Libraries were prepared by immunoSEQ multiplex PCR; TCRdb keeps only in-frame clonotypes and omits some of them. This sample carries 60,000 to 65,000 clones, approximately 71% of them seen once, and the ten largest clones take over 3.5%. The ViraFEST assay expanded antigen-specific CD4+ T cells with viral peptide pools before sequencing. The culture ran for approximately 9 days before CD4+ T cells were isolated. Vaccine recipients had no previous SARS-CoV-2 infection; their nucleocapsid antibodies were negative. The sequenced sample was CD4+ T cells from PBMCs cultured with HCoV-OC43 spike peptides, obtained before COVID-19 vaccination. Subset indicated: HCoV-OC43 spike overlapping peptide pool stimulation. Receptors were obtained from a human donor who received a COVID-19 vaccine.

The chain couples TRBV24-1 to TRBJ2-5; 8 nucleotides match TRBD1. CDR1 is KGHDR and CDR2 is SFDVKD in the germline V gene. The CDR3 spans 17 residues. Trimming removed 4 bases from V and 5 bases from J; junction bases left unmatched: 14. The CDR3 loop is CATSDPRAGGYMETQYF. CDR3 DNA sequence: TGTGCCACCAGTGACCCTCGGGCAGGGGGCTATATGGAGACCCAGTACTTC.

This clone was seen a handful of times. The chain uses TRBV15 and TRBJ1-2, with D possibly matching TRBD1 (6 bases). V was pared by 0 bases and J by 8 bases, with 16 bases between. The CDR3 runs to 15 residues. Looked up from germline, CDR1 is LNHNV and CDR2 is YYDKDF (reference sequence). CDR3 in amino acids: CATSRDLEQGLGYTF. The CDR3 nucleotides are TGTGCCACCAGCAGAGATCTGGAACAGGGCCTAGGCTACACCTTC.

The chain links TRBV19 to TRBJ1-2, with no clear D. With 3 bases removed from V and 3 bases from J, the gap between germline ends came to 20 bases. The CDR3 spans 17 residues. In germline, CDR1 is LNHDA, CDR2 SQIVND (reference sequence). CDR3 bases: TGTGCCAGTAGTATCGGGAGGACGCAGGATTATGACTATGGCTACACCTTC. It codes for CASSIGRTQDYDYGYTF.

The chain joins TRBV5-8 to TRBJ1-3; D is uncertain. Between the trimmed V and J ends, which lost 3 bases and 0 bases, there was a span of 10 bases. CDR3 size: 15 residues. Germline CDR1 SGHTS, CDR2 YDEGEE. CDR3 bases: TGTGCCAGCAGCTCAAGGACTCGCTCTGGAAACACCATATATTTT. Translating it yields CASSSRTRSGNTIYF.

The genes are TRBV29-1 and TRBJ2-1; 9 bases are shared with TRBD2. This CDR3 comprises 17 residues. Germline CDR1 and CDR2: SQVTM and ANQGSEA. V was pared by 6 bases and J by 4 bases, with 16 bases of the junction left unmatched. CDR3 DNA: TGCAGCGTCCACCCACCGGGGTTAGCGGGAGTATACAATGAGCAGTTCTTC. Translating gives CSVHPPGLAGVYNEQFF.

The chain combines TRBV6-5 with TRBJ1-4; a possible D gene is TRBD1 (6 bases). Germline V lookup: CDR1 MNHEY, CDR2 SVGAGI. Trimming stripped 2 bases from V and 15 bases from J, with 16 bases between. The CDR3 covers 13 residues. CDR3 loop: CASSYGQTGLMFF. The DNA for the CDR3 is TGTGCCAGCAGTTACGGGCAGACAGGTTTGATGTTTTTT.

The rearrangement joins TRBV4-1 to TRBJ2-5, with D maybe TRBD2 (5 bases). CDR3 length: 14 amino acids. Trimming took off 1 base at V and 2 bases at J, with 8 bases between the two ends. Germline-derived CDR1 and CDR2 are MGHRA and YSYEKL. The CDR3 DNA reads TGCGCCAGCAGCCAAGTCGGAGGACAAGAGACCCAGTACTTC. Residues: CASSQVGGQETQYF.

This clone occurred once. The chain recombines TRBV11-2 with TRBJ2-1, with 8 bases that match TRBD2. The germline V gene encodes CDR1 SGHAT and CDR2 FQNNGV. This CDR3 contains 14 residues. The V segment lost 7 bases and the J segment 9 bases; nucleotides outside the gene matches: 11. The CDR3 DNA reads as TGTGCCAGCACCCGGGGGGGCTTCGGCGTTGAGCAGTTCTTC. Encoded protein: CASTRGGFGVEQFF.

The gene calls are TRBV10-1 and TRBJ2-5; TRBD2 matches 12 bases. The CDR3 covers 16 residues. V shed 5 bases and J 2 bases; nucleotides not matched to a gene: 6. Germline CDR1 and CDR2: WNHNN and SYGVQD (reference sequence). CDR3 sequence reads: CASSLSSGGAQETQYF. For the CDR3, the DNA is TGCGCCAGCAGTTTGTCTAGCGGGGGGGCGCAAGAGACCCAGTACTTC.

The V and J genes are TRBV5-1 and TRBJ1-2, with 7 nucleotides matching TRBD1. The V gene end was trimmed by 4 bases and the J gene end by 5 bases; junction bases not matched to a gene: 17. The CDR3 extends over 17 amino acids. Germline CDR1 reads SGHRS; CDR2 reads YFSETQ. The CDR3 is CASSRSGTDRLGYGYTF. Written as DNA, the CDR3 is TGCGCCAGCAGCCGTTCCGGGACAGATAGGTTGGGGTATGGCTACACCTTC.

J is TRBJ2-1 and V is TRBV6-5; D is possibly TRBD1 (5 bases). This CDR3 region has 14 residues. Trimming stripped 0 bases from V and 5 bases from J, with 8 bases between. Germline loops: CDR1 MNHEY, CDR2 SVGAGI. The CDR3 coding sequence is TGTGCCAGCAGTTACTCGACAGTTAACAATGAGCAGTTCTTC. Residues: CASSYSTVNNEQFF.

The chain is built from TRBV7-9 and TRBJ2-3; D unresolved. The germline V gene has CDR1 SEHNR and CDR2 FQNEAQ (reference sequence). The CDR3 runs to 12 residues. Trimming removed 5 bases from V and 4 bases from J, with 7 bases in between. The CDR3 here is CASSPLSDTQYF. The CDR3 DNA follows: TGTGCCAGCAGCCCCCTATCAGATACGCAGTATTTT. The whole variable domain, remainder taken from reference TRBV7-9 and TRBJ2-3, is DTGVSQNPRHKITKRGQNVTFRCDPISEHNRLYWYRQTLGQGPEFLTYFQNEAQLEKSRLLSDRFSAERPKGSFSTLEIQRTEQGDSAMYLCASSPLSDTQYFGPGTRLTVL.

This CDR3 is CASSPTLSSYNEQFF. CDR3 nucleotide sequence: TGTGCCAGCAGCCCGACCCTTAGCTCCTACAATGAGCAGTTCTTC. The V gene is TRBV7-2, the J gene TRBJ2-1; D unclear. Germline CDR1 SGHTA, CDR2 FQGNSA. The CDR3 length is 15 residues. V was pared by 5 bases and J by 0 bases, with 11 bases between.

This clone was counted a single time. The rearrangement links TRBV5-1 to TRBJ2-5, with TRBD2 matching 14 bases. The ends lost 4 bases at V and 3 bases at J; junction bases unmatched: 5. The CDR3 has 16 residues. In germline, CDR1 is SGHRS, CDR2 YFSETQ. CDR3 nucleotide sequence: TGCGCCAGCAGCACTGGACTAGCGGGGGGCGAAGAGACCCAGTACTTC. Translating it yields CASSTGLAGGEETQYF.

V is TRBV5-4 and J is TRBJ2-6; unclear D gene. With 0 bases removed from V and 0 bases from J, the gap between germline ends came to 10 bases. CDR1 is SGHNT and CDR2 is YYREEE in the germline V gene (reference sequence). The CDR3 sequence is 17 residues long. For the CDR3, the DNA is TGTGCCAGCAGCTTGGTGGGCCAGGTCTCTGGGGCCAACGTCCTGACTTTC. It encodes CASSLVGQVSGANVLTF.

The chain has TRBV18 and TRBJ2-5; no clear D. V dropped 1 base and J dropped 7 bases, with 13 bases sitting between them. The CDR3 extends over 14 amino acids. Germline lookup yields CDR1 KGHSH and CDR2 LQKENI. The CDR3 spells CASSPQGSLGTQYF. In DNA form, the CDR3 reads TGTGCCAGCTCACCACAGGGCAGTTTGGGGACCCAGTACTTC.

CDR3 region: CASSQDPGNYGYTF. DNA for the CDR3: TGCGCCAGCAGCCAAGATCCGGGAAACTATGGCTACACCTTC. V is TRBV4-1 and J is TRBJ1-2; D is unresolved. Per germline, CDR1 MGHRA and CDR2 YSYEKL. The CDR3 totals 14 residues. V was trimmed by 0 bases and J by 2 bases, leaving 7 bases between them.

The V and J genes are TRBV6-4 and TRBJ2-5; 11 bases line up with TRBD2. Trimming cost V 0 bases and J 0 bases; bases outside gene matches: 9. Germline assignment: CDR1 MRHNA and CDR2 SNTAGT. CDR3 length: 19 amino acids. DNA of the CDR3: TGTGCCAGCAGTGACTCGAAGAGGGTAGCGGGGGGGGACCAAGAGACCCAGTACTTC. It encodes CASSDSKRVAGGDQETQYF.

The J gene is TRBJ2-1, the V gene TRBV5-1, with D maybe TRBD2 (6 bases). The CDR3 spans 17 residues. Germline CDR1 SGHRS, CDR2 YFSETQ. The ends were cut back, 4 bases at V and 1 base at J, with 18 bases in the middle. In DNA, the CDR3 is TGCGCCAGCAGCCGTTTGAGTAGCGGTCATTCCTACAATGAGCAGTTCTTC. Encoded protein: CASSRLSSGHSYNEQFF.

The chain joins TRBV5-1 to TRBJ2-5; D is possibly TRBD1 (5 bases). Germline V gene data show CDR1 as SGHRS and CDR2 as YFSETQ. This CDR3 contains 16 residues. V shed 0 bases and J shed 0 bases, with 12 bases lying between them. CDR3 bases: TGCGCCAGCAGCTTGGAAGGGGCGCGGTACCAAGAGACCCAGTACTTC. It yields the protein CASSLEGARYQETQYF.

The chain joins TRBV14 to TRBJ2-2; either TRBD1 or TRBD2 may fit D (5 bases each). Trimming removed 0 bases at V and 8 bases at J, with 13 bases between. The CDR3 extends over 15 amino acids. Germline values: CDR1 SGHDN, CDR2 FVKESK. The CDR3 bases are TGTGCCAGCAGCCAAGATCTGGGACGTCGGGGGGAGCTGTTTTTT. Protein product: CASSQDLGRRGELFF.

V and J are TRBV5-1 and TRBJ2-1; TRBD2 matches at 10 bases. The CDR3 extends over 16 amino acids. The germline V gene has CDR1 SGHRS and CDR2 YFSETQ. The trim removed 3 bases at V and 3 bases at J, leaving 6 bases unmatched. This chain's CDR3 is CASSYISGGVYNEQFF. CDR3 bases: TGCGCCAGCAGCTATATAAGCGGGGGGGTCTACAATGAGCAGTTCTTC. Full variable domain (rest looked up from reference TRBV5-1 and TRBJ2-1): KAGVTQTPRYLIKTRGQQVTLSCSPISGHRSVSWYQQTPGQGLQFLFEYFSETQRNKGNFPGRFSGRQFSNSRSEMNVSTLELGDSALYLCASSYISGGVYNEQFFGPGTRLTVL.

The chain recombines TRBV6-6 with TRBJ2-7, with TRBD2 matching over 7 bases. With 5 bases clipped from V and 2 bases from J, the junction kept 12 bases outside the gene matches. Germline CDR1 is MNHNY and CDR2 is SVGAGI (reference sequence). This CDR3 is 16 amino acids long. The CDR3 reads CASSPRGDRSTYEQYV. CDR3 DNA: TGTGCCAGCAGTCCCCGGGGGGACCGATCCACCTACGAGCAGTACGTC.